This TCR beta chain derives from a study of cytomegalovirus exposure and HLA in healthy donors. The PCR was carried out with 60 Vbeta primers and 13 Jbeta primers. Here immunoSEQ multiplex PCR was the method, and the copy in TCRdb shows in-frame clones only, minus some. Counted here are some 160,000 clones, around 81% occurring once; the ten biggest clones make up roughly 1.6%. The germline V gene encodes CDR1 MRHNA and CDR2 SNTAGT. The CDR3 contains 15 residues. Trimming removed 6 bases from V and 5 bases from J; junction bases left unmatched: 9. General observations from the study: Among the sequence variants, a highly shared cluster was likely an artifact of sequencing. According to reports, the classifier identified cytomegalovirus status with high specificity and sensitivity.

About this clone: Its cognate antigen is unknown.

The V gene is TRBV6-4, the J gene TRBJ2-2, with 7 bases lining up with TRBD2. The receptor was derived from a man in his forties in good health and CMV-seronegative. Material for sequencing was PBMCs. The CDR3 loop reads CASSLLAEGTGELFF. The CDR3 DNA sequence: TGTGCCAGCAGCCTTCTAGCGGAGGGGACCGGGGAGCTGTTTTTT.